This T cell receptor (beta chain) appears in the sequencing data of a study of blood T cell repertoires in COVID-19. Background on the study: Samples representing acute and convalescent COVID-19 were sourced from the United States, Italy and Spain.

In the original processing: Estimated nucleated cell counts came from reference gene primer amplification. TCRdb's table, derived via immunoSEQ multiplex PCR, lists solely in-frame clones and lacks some. The V and J calls and clone size are taken from that table; D and trimming were inferred from the DNA. This table has 24,000 or so clones, about 88% appearing once. The receptor was isolated from a human donor with acute or convalescent COVID-19. The donor label of this sample is uncertain. The sequencing input was peripheral blood.

The DNA of the CDR3 is TGTGCCAGCAGCCCCCACCCCGACGGGGGAGACACCATATATTTT. It codes for CASSPHPDGGDTIYF. The V gene is TRBV11-2, the J gene TRBJ1-3, with D possibly TRBD1 on 5 matching bases. The CDR3 loop spans 15 amino acids. The V end was cut by 5 bases, the J end by 8 bases, with 19 bases between. Per the germline V gene, CDR1 is SGHAT and CDR2 is FQNNGV.